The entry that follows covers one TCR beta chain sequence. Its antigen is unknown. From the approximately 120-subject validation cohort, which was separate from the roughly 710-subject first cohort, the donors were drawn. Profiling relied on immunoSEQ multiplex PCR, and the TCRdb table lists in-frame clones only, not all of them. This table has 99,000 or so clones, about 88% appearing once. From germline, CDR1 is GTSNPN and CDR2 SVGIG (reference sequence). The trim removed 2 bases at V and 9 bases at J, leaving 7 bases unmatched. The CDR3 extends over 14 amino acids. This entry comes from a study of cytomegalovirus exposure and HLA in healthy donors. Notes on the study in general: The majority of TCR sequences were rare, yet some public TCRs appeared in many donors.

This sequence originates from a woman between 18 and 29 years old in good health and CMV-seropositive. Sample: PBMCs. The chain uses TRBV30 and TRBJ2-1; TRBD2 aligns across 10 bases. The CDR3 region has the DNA TGTGCCTGGAGTCACCAGCGGGAGGGGATTGAGCAGTTCTTC. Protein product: CAWSHQREGIEQFF.